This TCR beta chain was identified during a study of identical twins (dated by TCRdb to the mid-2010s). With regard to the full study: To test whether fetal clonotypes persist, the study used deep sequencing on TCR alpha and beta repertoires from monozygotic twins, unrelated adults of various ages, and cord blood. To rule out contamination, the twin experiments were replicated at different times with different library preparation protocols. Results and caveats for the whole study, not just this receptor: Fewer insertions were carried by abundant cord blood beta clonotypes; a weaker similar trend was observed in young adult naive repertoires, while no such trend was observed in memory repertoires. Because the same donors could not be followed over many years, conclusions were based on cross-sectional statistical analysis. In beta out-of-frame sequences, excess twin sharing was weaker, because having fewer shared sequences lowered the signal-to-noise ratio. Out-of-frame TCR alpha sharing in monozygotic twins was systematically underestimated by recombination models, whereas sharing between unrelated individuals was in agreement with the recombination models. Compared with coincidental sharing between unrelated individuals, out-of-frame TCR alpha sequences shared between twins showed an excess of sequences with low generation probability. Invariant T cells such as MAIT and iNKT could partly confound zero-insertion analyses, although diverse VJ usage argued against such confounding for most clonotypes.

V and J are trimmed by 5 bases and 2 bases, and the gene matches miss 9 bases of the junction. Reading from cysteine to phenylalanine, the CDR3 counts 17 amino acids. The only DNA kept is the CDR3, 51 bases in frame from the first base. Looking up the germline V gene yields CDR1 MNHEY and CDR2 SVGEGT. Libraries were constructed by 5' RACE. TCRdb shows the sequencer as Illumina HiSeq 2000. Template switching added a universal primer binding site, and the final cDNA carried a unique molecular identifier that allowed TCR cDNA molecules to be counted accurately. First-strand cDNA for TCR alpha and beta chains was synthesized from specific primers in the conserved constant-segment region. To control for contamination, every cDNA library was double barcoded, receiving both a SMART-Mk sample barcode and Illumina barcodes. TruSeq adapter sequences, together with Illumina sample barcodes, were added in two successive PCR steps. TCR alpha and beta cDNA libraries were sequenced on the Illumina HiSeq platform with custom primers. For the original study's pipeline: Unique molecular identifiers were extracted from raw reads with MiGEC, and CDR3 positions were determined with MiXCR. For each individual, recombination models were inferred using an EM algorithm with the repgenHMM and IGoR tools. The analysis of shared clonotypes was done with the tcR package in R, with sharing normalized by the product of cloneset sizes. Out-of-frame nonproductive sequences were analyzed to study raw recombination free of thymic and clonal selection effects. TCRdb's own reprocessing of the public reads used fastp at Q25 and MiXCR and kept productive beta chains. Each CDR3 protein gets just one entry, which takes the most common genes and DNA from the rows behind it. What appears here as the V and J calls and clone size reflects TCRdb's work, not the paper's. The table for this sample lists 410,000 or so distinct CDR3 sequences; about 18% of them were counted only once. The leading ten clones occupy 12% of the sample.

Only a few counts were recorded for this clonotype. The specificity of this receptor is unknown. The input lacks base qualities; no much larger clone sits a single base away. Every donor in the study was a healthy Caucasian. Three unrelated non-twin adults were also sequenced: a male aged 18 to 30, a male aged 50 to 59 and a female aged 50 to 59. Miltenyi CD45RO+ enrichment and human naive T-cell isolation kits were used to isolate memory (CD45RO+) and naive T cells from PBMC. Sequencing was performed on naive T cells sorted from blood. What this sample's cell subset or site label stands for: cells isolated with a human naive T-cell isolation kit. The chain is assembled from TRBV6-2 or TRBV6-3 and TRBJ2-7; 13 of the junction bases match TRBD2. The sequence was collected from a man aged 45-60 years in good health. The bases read TGTGCCAGCAGTCCAACGGGACTAGCGGGGTCGACCTACGAGCAGTACTTC. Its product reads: CASSPTGLAGSTYEQYF.